The 7 T cell receptor beta chains given below trace back to one sample, sequenced in a study of cytomegalovirus exposure and HLA in healthy donors. Amplification used 60 Vbeta primers and 13 Jbeta primers. Clones were read by immunoSEQ multiplex PCR, and TCRdb kept only the in-frame ones, dropping some. The repertoire holds roughly 130,000 clones, with 80% as singletons. Sequenced sample: PBMCs. All receptors come from a man younger than 40 in good health and CMV-seronegative.

The rearrangement uses TRBV6-4 and TRBJ2-2; TRBD2 aligns across 12 bases. The germline CDR1 and CDR2 sequences are MRHNA and SNTAGT. CDR3 length: 20 residues. The V gene end was trimmed by 0 bases and the J gene end by 2 bases; junction bases not matched to a gene: 10. The CDR3 is CASSDSPVGLAGQNTGELFF. As DNA, the CDR3 is TGTGCCAGCAGTGACTCCCCGGTTGGACTAGCGGGACAAAACACCGGGGAGCTGTTTTTT.

The J gene is TRBJ2-3, the V gene TRBV7-9; 11 bases are a match to TRBD2. Looked up from germline, CDR1 is SEHNR and CDR2 is FQNEAQ (reference sequence). This CDR3 has 16 amino acids. The V gene end was trimmed by 3 bases and the J gene end by 0 bases; junction bases not matched to a gene: 2. CDR3 loop: CASSFGTSGSTDTQYF. CDR3 coding DNA: TGTGCCAGCAGCTTCGGGACTAGCGGTAGCACAGATACGCAGTATTTT.

The chain combines TRBV21-1 with TRBJ2-7; the table's D call, TRBD2, was not checked against the DNA. TRBV21-1 is recorded as a pseudogene. CDR3 length: 14 residues. The CDR3 DNA follows: TGTGCCAGCAGCAAAGGCGGGGACCACTACGAGCAGTACTTC. Its protein is CASSKGGDHYEQYF.

This chain links TRBV25-1 with TRBJ2-5, with D unclear. Germline loops: CDR1 MGHDK, CDR2 SYGVNS. Trimming left V 4 bases short and J 3 bases short, with 9 bases between. The CDR3 runs 13 residues. The chain's CDR3 is CASSATLEETQYF. In DNA form, the CDR3 reads TGTGCCAGCAGTGCCACCCTAGAAGAGACCCAGTACTTC.

The rearrangement links TRBV19 to TRBJ1-2; 8 bases match TRBD1. Germline CDR1 is LNHDA and CDR2 is SQIVND (reference sequence). J lost 6 bases, V lost 4 bases, and 4 bases had no gene match. The CDR3 extends over 13 amino acids. DNA for the CDR3: TGTGCCAGTAGTACAGGGGGCGCGGATGGCTACACCTTC. Translated, it gives CASSTGGADGYTF.

V gene TRBV5-1 combines with J gene TRBJ1-2, with 8 positions matching TRBD1. CDR1 and CDR2 from the germline V gene are SGHRS and YFSETQ. The CDR3 is made up of 16 amino acids. With V trimmed by 4 bases and J by 4 bases, 12 bases remained unmatched. The CDR3 reads CASSKQDRDSGYGYTF. The DNA for the CDR3 is TGCGCCAGCAGCAAGCAGGACAGGGACTCAGGCTATGGCTACACCTTC. Using reference TRBV5-1 and TRBJ1-2 for the parts outside the CDR3, the full variable domain is KAGVTQTPRYLIKTRGQQVTLSCSPISGHRSVSWYQQTPGQGLQFLFEYFSETQRNKGNFPGRFSGRQFSNSRSEMNVSTLELGDSALYLCASSKQDRDSGYGYTFGSGTRLTVV.

The chain links TRBV5-8 to TRBJ1-5, with TRBD1 matching 7 bases. Trimming removed 5 bases from V and 7 bases from J; junction bases left unmatched: 9. This CDR3 has 14 amino acids. The germline V gene has CDR1 SGHTS and CDR2 YDEGEE. In nucleotides, the CDR3 is TGTGCCAGCAGTAGGGACAGCGGGGGCCAGCCCCAGCATTTT. Translated, it gives CASSRDSGGQPQHF.